The next 21 T cell receptor beta chains were all read from a single sample in a study of breast tumors, draining lymph nodes, adjacent tissues. TCRdb independently ran MiXCR on the multiplex PCR reads; one entry per CDR3 protein. The sample contains roughly 16,000 distinct CDR3 sequences, approximately 57% of which appear only once. Source material: tumor-adjacent breast tissue. Receptors were obtained from a female donor with breast cancer. Some clones in this sample may be carry-over from other donors' samples.

This clonotype was observed once. The chain employs TRBV24-1 and TRBJ2-1, with TRBD1 as a possible D gene (6 bases). There are 13 residues in the CDR3. V was shortened by 3 bases and J by 9 bases, with 11 bases between the two germline ends. Germline CDR1 KGHDR, CDR2 SFDVKD. CDR3 region: CATSDGGQTEQFF. CDR3 DNA sequence: TGTGCCACCAGTGATGGTGGACAGACTGAGCAGTTCTTC.

This clonotype was recorded only once. One end of the junction varies from germline; a read error may be responsible. The chain combines TRBV7-9 with TRBJ2-3, with 14 bases identical to TRBD2. Per the germline V gene, CDR1 is SEHNR and CDR2 is FQNEAQ (reference sequence). CDR3 length equals 18 residues. The CDR3 here is CASSLGLAGAPPTDTQYF. The CDR3 coding sequence is TGCGCCAGCAGCTTGGGACTAGCGGGGGCCCCCCCCACAGATACGCAGTATTTT. Full variable domain (rest looked up from reference TRBV7-9 and TRBJ2-3): DTGVSQNPRHKITKRGQNVTFRCDPISEHNRLYWYRQTLGQGPEFLTYFQNEAQLEKSRLLSDRFSAERPKGSFSTLEIQRTEQGDSAMYLCASSLGLAGAPPTDTQYFGPGTRLTVL.

Concerning this clonotype itself: A much larger clone differs by one base, so this may be a read error. The CDR3 nucleotides read TGTGCCAGCATGCTGGGGGATACTGAAGCTTTCTTT. Translation: CASMLGDTEAFF. J is TRBJ1-1 and V is TRBV25-1; D possibly corresponds to TRBD1 (5 bases). This CDR3 is 12 amino acids long. Deletions cut 7 bases from V and 5 bases from J, with 11 bases between. Germline V gene sequence: CDR1 MGHDK, CDR2 SYGVNS.

A remark on this clonotype: The junction departs from the called germline gene at one end, perhaps through a read error. This rearrangement joins TRBV20-1 to TRBJ2-3, with a tentative D call TRBD1 (5 bases). Germline V gives CDR1 DFQATT, CDR2 SNEGSKA (reference sequence). The CDR3 covers 13 residues. The CDR3 loop is CSAGDRGADTQYF. In DNA, the CDR3 is TGCAGTGCTGGAGATAGGGGTGCAGATACGCAGTATTTT.

The chain uses TRBV29-1 and TRBJ2-7; TRBD1 matches 7 bases. The CDR3 spans 13 residues. Germline V gene lookup returns CDR1 SQVTM and CDR2 ANQGSEA. V was clipped by 7 bases and J by 1 base; unmatched bases: 7. CDR3 protein: CSATGANSYEQYF. CDR3 in DNA: TGCAGCGCAACAGGGGCTAATTCCTACGAGCAGTACTTC.

Sample share makes this clonotype medium-sized. Here the CDR3 DNA reads TGTGCCAGCACCCGGACAGCTAATAATTCACCCCTCCACTTT. It translates to CASTRTANNSPLHF. The chain recombines TRBV28 with TRBJ1-6; D is possibly TRBD1 (6 bases). This CDR3 comprises 14 residues. The germline V gene encodes CDR1 MDHEN and CDR2 SYDVKM. V lost 7 bases, J lost 5 bases, and 12 bases lay in between.

This clonotype occurred once. The rearrangement uses TRBV6-1 and TRBJ1-5; 7 bases are shared with TRBD1. The germline V gene has CDR1 MNHNS and CDR2 SASEGT. V was pared by 3 bases and J by 0 bases, with 5 bases of the junction left unmatched. This CDR3 spans 16 amino acids. CDR3 bases: TGTGCCAGCAGTGAGAGACAGGGTTTTAGCAATCAGCCCCAGCATTTT. It translates to CASSERQGFSNQPQHF.

By sample share, this clonotype is medium-sized. J is TRBJ2-7 and V is TRBV19; TRBD1 matches 8 bases. Germline loops: CDR1 LNHDA, CDR2 SQIVND (reference sequence). CDR3 length: 13 residues. The V and J ends lost 2 bases and 7 bases, in that order; junction bases with no gene match: 4. The CDR3 region is CASSIRQGREQYV. DNA for the CDR3: TGTGCCAGTAGTATACGACAGGGGAGGGAGCAGTACGTC.

This clonotype was picked up many times. In nucleotides, the CDR3 is TGTGCCAGCAGTTGGGCAGGGACTTTTAACACTGAAGCTTTCTTT. Amino acid sequence: CASSWAGTFNTEAFF. The gene calls are TRBV6-5 and TRBJ1-1; perhaps TRBD1 as D (5 bases). There are 15 residues in the CDR3. Between the trimmed V and J ends, which lost 4 bases and 2 bases, there was a span of 14 bases. Germline V CDR1 and CDR2: MNHEY, SVGAGI.

The chain couples TRBV7-9 to TRBJ2-3; D assignment may be TRBD1 or TRBD2 (6 bases each). V gave up 5 bases and J gave up 2 bases, with 20 bases separating them. CDR1 is SEHNR and CDR2 is FQNEAQ in the germline V gene (reference sequence). The CDR3 loop spans 17 amino acids. The CDR3 nucleotides are TGTGCCAGCAGCCGCTTAAGGGGGGCGGGGAACACAGATACGCAGTATTTT. This gives the protein CASSRLRGAGNTDTQYF.

The J gene is TRBJ2-7, the V gene TRBV7-2, with unresolved D. The V gene's germline CDR1 is SGHTA and CDR2 FQGNSA. The V gene lost 1 base and the J gene lost 0 bases, with 13 bases spanning the gap. CDR3 length: 16 residues. In DNA, the CDR3 is TGTGCCAGCAGCTTAGACCTGGGGTCGGGCTCCTACGAGCAGTACTTC. Amino acid sequence: CASSLDLGSGSYEQYF.

On this clonotype: Since the CDR3 does not end with the conserved phenylalanine or tryptophan, this likely comes from a read error. It is unclear where the CDR3 begins or ends on the DNA, so no DNA is shown, and the CDR3 is as TCRdb lists it. The gene calls are TRBV10-2 and TRBJ2-7; whether TRBD1, the table's D call, matches the DNA was not checked. Including both end residues, the CDR3 is 18 amino acids long. The germline gives CDR1 WSHSY, CDR2 SAAADI. CDR3: CASSENRVSGQGPSGKSS.

In its sample, this clonotype was seen many times. V usage is TRBV9 and J usage is TRBJ2-2; tentative D call: TRBD2 (5 bases). Germline V gives CDR1 SGDLS, CDR2 YYNGEE. Between the trimmed V and J ends, which lost 2 bases and 10 bases, there was a span of 12 bases. CDR3 length equals 13 residues. DNA of the CDR3: TGTGCCAGCAGCGTTAACGGGGTCGAGGAGCTGTTTTTT. As protein: CASSVNGVEELFF.

This clonotype was counted many times. The V call is TRBV5-1, the J call TRBJ2-3; either TRBD1 or TRBD2 may fit D (6 bases each). Trimming shortened V by 6 bases and J by 4 bases, and 18 bases separated the two germline ends. The CDR3 totals 15 residues. Germline V gene sequence: CDR1 SGHRS, CDR2 YFSETQ. CDR3 DNA: TGCGCCAGCATCCCACGAACGGGGGCTTCAGATACGCAGTATTTT. Protein: CASIPRTGASDTQYF. The full variable domain, rest sourced from reference TRBV5-1 and TRBJ2-3, is KAGVTQTPRYLIKTRGQQVTLSCSPISGHRSVSWYQQTPGQGLQFLFEYFSETQRNKGNFPGRFSGRQFSNSRSEMNVSTLELGDSALYLCASIPRTGASDTQYFGPGTRLTVL.

The chain carries TRBV15 and TRBJ1-5; D is unresolved. V gave up 1 base and J gave up 3 bases, with 10 bases separating them. This CDR3 is built from 15 residues. Germline V gene lookup returns CDR1 LNHNV and CDR2 YYDKDF (reference sequence). CDR3 bases: TGTGCCACCAGCAGAGTGGATCAGCTCAATCAGCCCCAGCATTTT. Encoded protein: CATSRVDQLNQPQHF.

V is TRBV9 and J is TRBJ2-7; maybe TRBD2 (6 bases). Trimming removed 0 bases at V and 0 bases at J, with 10 bases between. Germline V gene sequence: CDR1 SGDLS, CDR2 YYNGEE. This CDR3 contains 15 residues. The CDR3 reads CASSVGVSGSYEQYF. CDR3 coding DNA: TGTGCCAGCAGCGTAGGGGTTAGCGGCTCCTACGAGCAGTACTTC. The full variable domain, rest sourced from reference TRBV9 and TRBJ2-7, is DSGVTQTPKHLITATGQRVTLRCSPRSGDLSVYWYQQSLDQGLQFLIQYYNGEERAKGNILERFSAQQFPDLHSELNLSSLELGDSALYFCASSVGVSGSYEQYFGPGTRLTVT.

This chain links TRBV7-9 with TRBJ2-7; 7 positions agree with TRBD2. The CDR3 length is 16 residues. CDR1 and CDR2 (germline): SEHNR, FQNEAQ (reference sequence). Germline trimming cut 7 bases from V and 4 bases from J; bases unmatched to any gene: 16. The CDR3 loop is CASNQDRGTTGYEQYF. CDR3 coding DNA: TGTGCCAGCAACCAGGATCGGGGGACTACCGGATACGAGCAGTACTTC.

The chain employs TRBV10-3 and TRBJ1-5, with a tentative D call TRBD1 (5 bases). This CDR3 spans 15 amino acids. Germline-derived CDR1 and CDR2 are ENHRY and SYGVKD. Trimming pared 3 bases from V and 6 bases from J, leaving 15 bases between. The CDR3 loop reads CAISDLTHGAQPQHF. The CDR3 nucleotides read TGTGCCATCAGTGACCTCACCCACGGGGCTCAGCCCCAGCATTTT.

This clonotype was recorded once. This chain uses TRBV7-8 with TRBJ2-1; 12 bases are a match to TRBD2. Germline-derived CDR1 and CDR2 are SGHVS and FQNEAQ. The CDR3 length is 15 residues. The J segment lost 8 bases and the V segment lost 4 bases, leaving 6 bases of the junction unmatched. For the CDR3, the DNA is TGTGCCAGCAGCTCTAGCGGGGGGGCCATCGATGAGCAGTTCTTC. Encoded protein: CASSSSGGAIDEQFF.

The chain uses TRBV7-8 and TRBJ1-6; 8 bases line up with TRBD1. Trimming removed 5 bases from V and 13 bases from J; junction bases left unmatched: 13. Germline values: CDR1 SGHVS, CDR2 FQNEAQ. The CDR3 length is 15 residues. The chain's CDR3 is CASSPTGGGGSPLHF. The CDR3 DNA is TGTGCCAGCAGCCCCACAGGGGGGGGTGGTTCCCCCCTCCACTTT. Using reference TRBV7-8 and TRBJ1-6 for the parts outside the CDR3, the full variable domain is GAGVSQSPRYKVAKRGQDVALRCDPISGHVSLFWYQQALGQGPEFLTYFQNEAQLDKSGLPSDRFFAERPEGSVSTLKIQRTQQEDSAVYLCASSPTGGGGSPLHFGNGTRLTVT.

This clonotype appeared once. V is TRBV29-1 and J is TRBJ2-5, with D maybe TRBD1 (6 bases). Trimming stripped 4 bases from V and 4 bases from J, with 10 bases between. The CDR3 consists of 12 residues. Germline CDR1 is SQVTM and CDR2 is ANQGSEA. The CDR3, as DNA: TGCAGCGTTGGGGCAGGGGCAGAGACCCAGTACTTC. Its protein product is CSVGAGAETQYF.